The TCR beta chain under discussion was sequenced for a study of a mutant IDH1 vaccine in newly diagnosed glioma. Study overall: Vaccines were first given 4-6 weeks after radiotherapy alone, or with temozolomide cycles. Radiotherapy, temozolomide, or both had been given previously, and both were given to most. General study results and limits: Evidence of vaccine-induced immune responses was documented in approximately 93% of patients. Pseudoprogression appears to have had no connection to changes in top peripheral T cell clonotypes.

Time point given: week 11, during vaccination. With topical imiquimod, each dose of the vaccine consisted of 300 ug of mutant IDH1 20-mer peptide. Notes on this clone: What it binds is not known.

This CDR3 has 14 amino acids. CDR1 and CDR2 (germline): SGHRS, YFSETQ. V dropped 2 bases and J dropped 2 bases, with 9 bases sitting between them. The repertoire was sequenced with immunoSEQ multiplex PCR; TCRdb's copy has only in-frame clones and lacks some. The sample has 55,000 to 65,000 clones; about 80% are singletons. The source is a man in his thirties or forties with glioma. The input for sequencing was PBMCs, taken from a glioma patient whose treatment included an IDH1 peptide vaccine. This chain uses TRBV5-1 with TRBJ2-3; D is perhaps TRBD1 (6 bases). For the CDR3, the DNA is TGCGCCAGCAGCTTAGGACAGTTCACAGATACGCAGTATTTT. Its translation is CASSLGQFTDTQYF.